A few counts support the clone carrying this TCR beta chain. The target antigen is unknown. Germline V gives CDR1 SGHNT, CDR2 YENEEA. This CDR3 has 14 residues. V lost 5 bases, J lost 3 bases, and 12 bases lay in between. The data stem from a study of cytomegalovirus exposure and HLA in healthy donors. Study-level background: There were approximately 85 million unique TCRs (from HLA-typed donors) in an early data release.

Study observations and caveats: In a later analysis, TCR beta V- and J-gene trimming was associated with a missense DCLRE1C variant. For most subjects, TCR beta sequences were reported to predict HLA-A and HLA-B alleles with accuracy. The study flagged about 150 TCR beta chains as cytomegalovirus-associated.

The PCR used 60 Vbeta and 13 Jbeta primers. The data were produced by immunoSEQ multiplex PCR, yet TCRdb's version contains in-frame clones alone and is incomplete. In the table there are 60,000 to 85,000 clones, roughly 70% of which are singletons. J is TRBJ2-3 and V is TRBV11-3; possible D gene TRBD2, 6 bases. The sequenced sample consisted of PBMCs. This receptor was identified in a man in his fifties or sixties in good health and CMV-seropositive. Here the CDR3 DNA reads TGTGCCAGCAGCCATCCACGGGAGACAGATACGCAGTATTTT. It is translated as CASSHPRETDTQYF.